This entry features one T cell receptor beta chain sequence. Here immunoSEQ multiplex PCR was the method, and the copy in TCRdb shows in-frame clones only, minus some. The top ten hold about an eighth of the sample, which has about 30,000 clones, around 74% seen once. The data derive from a study of OX40 agonist ivuxolimab in advanced cancers. Overall study context: The study treated patients with ivuxolimab, an agonistic anti-OX40 (CD134) antibody.

Trimming at V came to 1 base and at J to 1 base, leaving 3 bases not matched to a gene. The CDR3 is 15 residues long. CDR1 is SGHRS, CDR2 YFSETQ, per germline. The sequencing used CD4+ or CD8+ T cells sorted from blood, collected in a trial of the OX40 agonist ivuxolimab. This TCR was sampled from an adult with an advanced solid tumor such as melanoma, head and neck, liver or kidney cancer. The chain is built from TRBV5-1 and TRBJ2-3; 7 bases match TRBD1. CDR3 DNA sequence: TGCGCCAGCAGCTTGCTTGGACAGGGCACAGATACGCAGTATTTT. This sequence encodes CASSLLGQGTDTQYF.